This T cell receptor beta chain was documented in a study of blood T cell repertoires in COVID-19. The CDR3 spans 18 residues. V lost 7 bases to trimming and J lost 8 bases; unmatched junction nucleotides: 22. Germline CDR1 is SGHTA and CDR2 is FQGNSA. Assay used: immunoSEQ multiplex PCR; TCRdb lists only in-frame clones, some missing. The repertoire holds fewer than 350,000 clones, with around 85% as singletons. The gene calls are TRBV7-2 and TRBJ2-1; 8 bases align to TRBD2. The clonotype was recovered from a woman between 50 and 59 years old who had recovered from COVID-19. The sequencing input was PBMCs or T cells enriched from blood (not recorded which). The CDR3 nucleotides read TGTGCCAGCAACCCGGGGGTGATTCCGGGAGGGCCCACGGATGAGCAGTTCTTC. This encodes CASNPGVIPGGPTDEQFF.